This T cell receptor (beta chain) was profiled in a study of T cells after yellow fever vaccination. This clonotype has just a few counts. TCRdb redid the calling of the 5' RACE reads with MiXCR, one entry per CDR3 protein. The sample lists 250,000 or so distinct CDR3 sequences, roughly 6.3% seen once, with 0.85% to 1.2% in the top ten. This CDR3 contains 13 residues. Germline CDR1 and CDR2: LNHNV and YYDKDF (reference sequence). Trimming pared 5 bases from V and 4 bases from J, leaving 8 bases between. The V gene is TRBV15, the J gene TRBJ2-2, with unresolved D. The input for sequencing was CD4+ T cells sorted from PBMCs, taken on the day of the yellow fever booster vaccination. The TCR comes from a man aged 30-40 years who received the YFV17D yellow fever vaccine. The CDR3 DNA reads as TGTGCCACCAGCGCCCTATCCACCGGGGAGCTGTTTTTT. Residues: CATSALSTGELFF.